The 12 T cell receptor beta chains presented below share a single source sample, sequenced in a study of T-cell memory formation after mild COVID-19. TCRdb analysed the 5' RACE reads with MiXCR anew, one entry per CDR3 protein. The table includes roughly 190,000 distinct CDR3 sequences, around 18% detected once. The sequencing input was PBMCs or a T cell subset sorted from them (not recorded which). The receptor source for this set is an adult woman who had mild COVID-19 (a few samples of this study predate the infection). Cell type and time point are not known.

This clonotype turned up a few times. This chain connects TRBV18 to TRBJ1-1; D is ambiguous. Per germline, CDR1 KGHSH and CDR2 LQKENI. Trimming removed 0 bases from V and 1 base from J, with 6 bases in between. There are 14 residues in the CDR3. CDR3: CASSPPHRNTEAFF. The CDR3 DNA sequence: TGTGCCAGCTCACCACCCCACAGGAACACTGAAGCTTTCTTT.

This clonotype has only a few counts. The chain couples TRBV29-1 to TRBJ2-1; 7 bases agree with TRBD2. V lost 7 bases to trimming and J lost 5 bases; unmatched junction nucleotides: 11. The CDR3 contains 14 residues. Germline CDR1 is SQVTM and CDR2 is ANQGSEA. The CDR3 DNA is TGCAGCGCGCGAGCGGGATTGCACGACAATGAGCAGTTCTTC. Translation gives CSARAGLHDNEQFF.

This clonotype has a single count. The gene calls are TRBV7-9 and TRBJ1-1; D remains unclear. CDR1 SEHNR and CDR2 FQNEAQ come from the germline V gene (reference sequence). The V end was cut by 8 bases, the J end by 0 bases, with 10 bases between. This CDR3 comprises 13 residues. In DNA form, the CDR3 reads TGTGCCAGCGTCCCAGACGTGAACACTGAAGCTTTCTTT. It is translated as CASVPDVNTEAFF. Full variable domain (rest looked up from reference TRBV7-9 and TRBJ1-1): DTGVSQNPRHKITKRGQNVTFRCDPISEHNRLYWYRQTLGQGPEFLTYFQNEAQLEKSRLLSDRFSAERPKGSFSTLEIQRTEQGDSAMYLCASVPDVNTEAFFGQGTRLTVV.

The V call is TRBV7-8, the J call TRBJ2-3; D not resolved. The CDR3 loop spans 12 amino acids. Trimming removed 1 base from V and 6 bases from J, with 5 bases in between. The germline gives CDR1 SGHVS, CDR2 FQNEAQ. For the CDR3, the DNA is TGTGCCAGCAGCTTAGAGGAGGATACGCAGTATTTT. Protein sequence: CASSLEEDTQYF.

This clonotype was picked up a small number of times. This chain joins TRBV6-1 and TRBJ1-1; TRBD1 matches at 7 bases. The CDR3 loop spans 13 amino acids. In germline, CDR1 is MNHNS, CDR2 SASEGT. The V and J ends lost 2 bases and 8 bases, in that order; junction bases with no gene match: 5. In DNA, the CDR3 is TGTGCCAGCAGTGAAAGAGACAGGGTCGAAGCTTTCTTT. This encodes CASSERDRVEAFF.

J is TRBJ2-1 and V is TRBV15; TRBD2 might be the D (5 bases). V was cut by 0 bases and J by 7 bases, with 16 bases left in between. Germline V gives CDR1 LNHNV, CDR2 YYDKDF (reference sequence). This CDR3 spans 16 amino acids. The CDR3 reads CATSRDLGGGWNEQFF. CDR3 in DNA: TGTGCCACCAGCAGAGATCTGGGCGGAGGTTGGAATGAGCAGTTCTTC.

A few counts support this clonotype. The chain joins TRBV6-2 or TRBV6-3 to TRBJ1-2; no firm D call. This CDR3 is 13 amino acids long. V gave up 10 bases and J gave up 3 bases, with 15 bases separating them. Germline CDR1 MNHEY, CDR2 SVGEGT. The chain's CDR3 is CATKPPGDYGYTF. CDR3 DNA: TGTGCCACCAAGCCCCCAGGTGACTATGGCTACACCTTC.

This chain connects TRBV7-6 to TRBJ1-1; possible D gene TRBD1, 5 bases. Germline-derived CDR1 and CDR2 are SGHVS and FNYEAQ. The V end lost 4 bases, the J end lost 0 bases, and 18 bases lay between the germline ends. The CDR3 covers 17 residues. The CDR3 loop is CASSSPYGGAVNTEAFF. In DNA, the CDR3 is TGTGCCAGCAGCTCCCCGTACGGGGGTGCGGTGAACACTGAAGCTTTCTTT.

This chain connects TRBV18 to TRBJ1-6; 7 bases fit TRBD1. V gave up 8 bases and J gave up 7 bases; unmatched junction bases: 8. Looked up from germline, CDR1 is KGHSH and CDR2 is LQKENI. The CDR3 runs to 14 residues. CDR3 protein: CASTQDRRNSPLHF. The CDR3 nucleotides are TGTGCCAGCACACAGGACAGGCGAAATTCACCCCTCCACTTT.

This clonotype was counted a few times. The V gene is TRBV12-3 or TRBV12-4, the J gene TRBJ2-1; 8 bases agree with TRBD2. With V trimmed by 7 bases and J by 6 bases, 11 bases remained unmatched. The CDR3 length is 15 residues. The CDR3 protein is CASKMTSVAGNEQFF. CDR3 DNA sequence: TGTGCCAGCAAGATGACTAGCGTCGCCGGCAATGAGCAGTTCTTC.

The rearrangement links TRBV7-3 to TRBJ2-2, with TRBD2 matching over 7 bases. V was pared by 2 bases and J by 2 bases, with 14 bases of the junction left unmatched. The CDR3 extends over 19 amino acids. Germline-derived CDR1 and CDR2 are SGHTA and FQGTGA. CDR3 bases: TGTGCCAGCAGCTTATTTGCTAGCGGTAGCGGAGGAAACACCGGGGAGCTGTTTTTT. This gives the protein CASSLFASGSGGNTGELFF.

Only a few counts were recorded for this clonotype. V and J are TRBV12-3 or TRBV12-4 and TRBJ1-1; the D gene is possibly TRBD1 (5 bases). Deletions cut 5 bases from V and 0 bases from J, with 19 bases between. The CDR3 has 17 residues. The CDR3 coding sequence is TGTGCCAGCAGTATCCGGACTTTCAGGGCATTGAACACTGAAGCTTTCTTT. It is translated as CASSIRTFRALNTEAFF.